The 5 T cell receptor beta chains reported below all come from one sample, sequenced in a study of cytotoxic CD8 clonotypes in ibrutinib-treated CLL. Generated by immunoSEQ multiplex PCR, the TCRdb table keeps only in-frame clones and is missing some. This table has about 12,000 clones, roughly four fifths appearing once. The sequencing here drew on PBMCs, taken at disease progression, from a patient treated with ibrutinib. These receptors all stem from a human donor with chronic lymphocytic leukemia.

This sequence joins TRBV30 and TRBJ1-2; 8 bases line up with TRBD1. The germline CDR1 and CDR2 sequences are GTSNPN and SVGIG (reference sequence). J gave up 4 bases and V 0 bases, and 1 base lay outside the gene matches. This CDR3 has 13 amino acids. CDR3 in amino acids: CAWSVQGGYGYTF. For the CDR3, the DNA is TGTGCCTGGAGTGTACAGGGGGGCTATGGCTACACCTTC.

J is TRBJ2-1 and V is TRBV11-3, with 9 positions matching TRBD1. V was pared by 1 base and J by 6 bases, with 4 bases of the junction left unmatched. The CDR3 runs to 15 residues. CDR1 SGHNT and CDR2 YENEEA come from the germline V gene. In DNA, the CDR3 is TGTGCCAGCAGCTTAGGGACAGGGGAGTTCAATGAGCAGTTCTTC. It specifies CASSLGTGEFNEQFF.

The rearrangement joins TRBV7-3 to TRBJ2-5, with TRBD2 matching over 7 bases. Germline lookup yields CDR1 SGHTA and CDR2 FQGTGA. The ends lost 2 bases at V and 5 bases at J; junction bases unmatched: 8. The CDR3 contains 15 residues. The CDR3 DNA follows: TGTGCCAGCAGCTTAGGACCGACCGGGGGGGAGACCCAGTACTTC. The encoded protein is CASSLGPTGGETQYF.

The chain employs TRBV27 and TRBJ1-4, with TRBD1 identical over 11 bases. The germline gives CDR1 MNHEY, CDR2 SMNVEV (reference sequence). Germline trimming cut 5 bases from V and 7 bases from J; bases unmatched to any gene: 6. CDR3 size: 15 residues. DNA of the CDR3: TGTGCCAGCAGTCCCCGGGACAGGGGGGCTGAAAAACTGTTTTTT. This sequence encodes CASSPRDRGAEKLFF.

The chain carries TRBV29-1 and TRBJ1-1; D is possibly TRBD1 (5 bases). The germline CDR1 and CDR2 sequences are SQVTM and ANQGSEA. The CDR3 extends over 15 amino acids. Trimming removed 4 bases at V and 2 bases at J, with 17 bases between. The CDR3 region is CSVVIPGPQNTEAFF. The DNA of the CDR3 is TGCAGCGTTGTAATCCCGGGACCCCAAAACACTGAAGCTTTCTTT.